This TCR beta chain was profiled in a study of PD-L1 blockade in urothelial cancer. Across the whole study: From 2014, patients received atezolizumab, given as 1,200 mg intravenously every 3 weeks. Prior chemotherapy ranged from 0 to 3 regimens per patient. Analyses used blood from 3 weeks (second dose) and 6 weeks after treatment start.

Time point meaning: pretreatment peripheral blood. Metastatic or locally advanced urothelial carcinoma was present in the patients. Sequencing used immunoSEQ multiplex PCR; TCRdb keeps in-frame clones, though not all of them. The sample holds about 56,000 clones, over 75% seen once. The CDR3 runs 12 residues. Germline V gives CDR1 MNHNS, CDR2 SASEGT. V dropped 8 bases and J dropped 5 bases, with 12 bases sitting between them. Sequenced here: PBMCs, sampled around atezolizumab (anti-PD-L1) treatment. This TCR was sampled from a man aged 65 to 85 with urothelial cancer. The chain employs TRBV6-1 and TRBJ1-1, with D possibly being TRBD1 (6 bases). CDR3 loop: CASLEGVTEAFF. In DNA form, the CDR3 reads TGTGCCAGCCTCGAGGGGGTAACTGAAGCTTTCTTT.